Given below is one T cell receptor (beta chain) in context. This entry is derived from a study of CD4 and CD8 cells across lung adenocarcinoma regions. Donors had localized lung adenocarcinoma, a non-small cell lung cancer. Germline assignment: CDR1 MNHNS and CDR2 SASEGT. The CDR3 runs to 14 residues. With 6 bases removed from V and 3 bases from J, the gap between germline ends came to 15 bases. TCRdb re-called the PCR reads through MiXCR, storing one row per CDR3 protein. There are roughly 20,000 distinct CDR3 sequences in the sample; 46% occur only once, and 15% to 20% lies in the top ten. The material sequenced was CD4+ T cells from the margin of a lung tumor. This sequence was found in a male donor with lung adenocarcinoma. The CD4 and CD8 labels of this study may be unreliable. The chain has TRBV6-1 and TRBJ2-7, with D possibly matching TRBD2 (5 bases). CDR3 DNA sequence: TGTGCCAGCAGCAAAGAGGGAATTCTCTACGAGCAGTACTTC. It specifies CASSKEGILYEQYF.